The source of this TCR beta chain is a study of cytotoxic CD8 clonotypes in ibrutinib-treated CLL. Study results and caveats: At the start, clonality exceeded age-matched healthy donors and followed circulating CD8+ T-cell counts. The study found public clonotypes uncommon, contracting or stable on treatment. Sampling time points were not equivalent between sustained-remission and progressing patients. Before falling back toward baseline at progression, clonality had risen at the time of ibrutinib response.

Assay used: immunoSEQ multiplex PCR; TCRdb lists only in-frame clones, some missing. Among nearly 85,000 clones listed, 70% to 80% were seen once. This clone was counted a few times. Its antigen remains unknown. The germline V gene has CDR1 GTSNPN and CDR2 SVGIG (reference sequence). Trimming stripped 5 bases from V and 4 bases from J, with 12 bases between. CDR3 length: 13 residues. The clonotype was recovered from a human donor with chronic lymphocytic leukemia. The chain uses TRBV30 and TRBJ1-5; a possible D gene is TRBD1 (5 bases). The sequences come from PBMCs, collected after 12 months of ibrutinib treatment. CDR3 loop: CAWGDGQNQPQHF. As DNA, the CDR3 is TGTGCCTGGGGGGACGGACAAAATCAGCCCCAGCATTTT.